This T cell receptor (beta chain) was observed in a study of cytomegalovirus exposure and HLA in healthy donors. 13 Jbeta primers and 60 Vbeta primers were used for the PCR. Profiling relied on immunoSEQ multiplex PCR, and the TCRdb table lists in-frame clones only, not all of them. This sample yields approximately 200,000 clones, of which approximately 80% are seen a single time; over 1.1% belongs to the top ten. The CDR3 totals 15 residues. Trimming took off 4 bases at V and 0 bases at J, with 10 bases between the two ends. Germline CDR1 and CDR2: MDHEN and SYDVKM. The chain links TRBV28 to TRBJ1-3; D is unclear. The receptor was derived from a girl aged 5 to 17 in good health and CMV-seronegative. The specimen was PBMCs. The CDR3 sequence is CASSYRLNSGNTIYF. The CDR3 bases are TGTGCCAGCAGTTATAGACTAAACTCTGGAAACACCATATATTTT.